One and the same sample provided the 30 T cell receptor beta chains below, sequenced in a study of identical twins (dated by TCRdb to the mid-2010s). Receptors were amplified or captured by 5' RACE. The sequencing machine was an Illumina HiSeq 2000. The raw public data were reprocessed by TCRdb itself: fastp quality trimming at Q25, MiXCR clonotype calling, in-frame beta chains only. Here each entry gathers all rows of one CDR3 protein and keeps the most common genes and DNA. The sample table holds roughly 690,000 distinct CDR3 sequences, of which about 20% were seen once. Together, the top ten hold about 4.3% of the sample. This sample also appeared in a second study, on T cells expressing NK-cell markers.

The sample was PBMCs. The receptor set was obtained from a woman between 18 and 29 years old in good health.

This clonotype is a singleton in its sample. This rearrangement joins TRBV20-1 to TRBJ1-5, with no clear D. The CDR3 runs to 14 residues. Germline assignment: CDR1 DFQATT and CDR2 SNEGSKA (reference sequence). V shed 4 bases and J shed 7 bases, with 17 bases lying between them. The CDR3 here is CSATPAPSGQPQHF. CDR3 in DNA: TGCAGTGCTACCCCAGCACCGAGCGGGCAGCCCCAGCATTTT.

This clonotype showed up just a few times. This chain uses TRBV7-9 with TRBJ2-1; D gene uncertain. V was shortened by 2 bases and J by 10 bases, with 6 bases between the two germline ends. CDR3 length: 11 residues. Germline V gives CDR1 SEHNR, CDR2 FQNEAQ (reference sequence). This CDR3 reads CASSLYWEQFF. The CDR3 coding sequence is TGTGCCAGCAGCTTATATTGGGAGCAGTTCTTC.

There are a few counts of this clonotype. The chain uses TRBV6-5 and TRBJ2-3; a weak D match, TRBD2 (5 bases). V was cut by 2 bases and J by 6 bases, with 21 bases left in between. CDR1 is MNHEY, CDR2 SVGAGI, per germline. The CDR3 runs 17 residues. The DNA of the CDR3 is TGTGCCAGCAGTTACGGGCGCACCCCATTAGCGCCGGATACGCAGTATTTT. Its protein product is CASSYGRTPLAPDTQYF.

Ten or more counts support this clonotype. This chain connects TRBV20-1 to TRBJ2-5, with 7 bases that match TRBD1. CDR3 size: 15 residues. The V segment lost 3 bases and the J segment 1 base; nucleotides outside the gene matches: 8. Germline V CDR1 and CDR2: DFQATT, SNEGSKA (reference sequence). The CDR3 loop is CSASAGGRPQETQYF. As DNA, the CDR3 is TGCAGTGCTAGCGCAGGGGGTAGGCCCCAAGAGACCCAGTACTTC.

This CDR3 is CASSIKGAGTGELFF. CDR3 nucleotide sequence: TGTGCCAGCAGCATCAAAGGCGCAGGGACCGGGGAGCTGTTTTTT. This chain connects TRBV7-2 to TRBJ2-2; tentatively, D is TRBD1 (5 bases). CDR1 is SGHTA and CDR2 is FQGNSA in the germline V gene. The CDR3 consists of 15 residues. V lost 5 bases to trimming and J lost 5 bases, with 15 bases between them.

The chain joins TRBV12-3 or TRBV12-4 to TRBJ2-7, with D maybe TRBD1 (6 bases). The V end was cut by 6 bases, the J end by 5 bases, with 11 bases between. The CDR3 contains 12 residues. The chain's CDR3 is CASSLTGHEQYF. Written as DNA, the CDR3 is TGTGCCAGCAGCTTGACAGGTCACGAGCAGTACTTC.

This clonotype was detected a few times. V usage is TRBV20-1 and J usage is TRBJ2-3; 8 bases align to TRBD2. CDR1 and CDR2 from the germline V gene are DFQATT and SNEGSKA (reference sequence). V lost 3 bases and J lost 1; bases outside the gene matches: 6. The CDR3 length is 15 residues. CDR3 amino acids: CSARASGLGTDTQYF. CDR3 nucleotide sequence: TGCAGTGCTAGGGCTAGCGGGTTGGGCACAGATACGCAGTATTTT.

This clonotype has just a few counts. The chain carries TRBV10-3 and TRBJ2-2; 11 bases map to TRBD2. Trimming removed 10 bases from V and 1 base from J; junction bases left unmatched: 2. Germline-derived CDR1 and CDR2 are ENHRY and SYGVKD. There are 14 residues in the CDR3. CDR3: CASGLAGNTGELFF. The CDR3 DNA is TGTGCCAGTGGACTAGCGGGGAACACCGGGGAGCTGTTTTTT.

This clonotype has at least ten counts. The rearrangement joins TRBV7-9 to TRBJ2-1; D perhaps matches TRBD1 (6 bases). This CDR3 is 15 amino acids long. Trimming cost V 2 bases and J 4 bases, with 12 bases left between them. CDR1 and CDR2 from the germline V gene are SEHNR and FQNEAQ (reference sequence). The CDR3 spells CASSLPGHPYNEQFF. The CDR3 bases are TGTGCCAGCAGCTTACCGGGACACCCTTACAATGAGCAGTTCTTC.

The V and J genes are TRBV3-1 and TRBJ2-7; a possible D gene is TRBD1 (6 bases). The CDR3 covers 14 residues. Trimming cost V 1 base and J 7 bases, with 14 bases left between them. Germline V lookup: CDR1 LGHDT, CDR2 YNNKEL (reference sequence). The CDR3 loop reads CASSQANRAREQYF. CDR3 DNA sequence: TGTGCCAGCAGCCAAGCAAACAGGGCGCGGGAGCAGTACTTC.

This clonotype has ten or more counts. This sequence joins TRBV7-6 and TRBJ1-1, with D hard to call. From germline, CDR1 is SGHVS and CDR2 FNYEAQ. This CDR3 comprises 13 residues. V was shortened by 5 bases and J by 2 bases, with 9 bases between the two germline ends. This CDR3 is CASSTSRNTEAFF. CDR3 in DNA: TGTGCCAGCAGCACTAGCAGAAACACTGAAGCTTTCTTT.

This chain links TRBV6-4 with TRBJ2-1; 14 nucleotides line up with TRBD2. The V segment lost 4 bases and the J segment 7 bases; nucleotides outside the gene matches: 9. CDR3 length: 17 amino acids. Germline V gene data show CDR1 as MRHNA and CDR2 as SNTAGT. The CDR3 coding sequence is TGTGCCAGCAGTGTCTCTGGGACTAGCGGGAGTATTAATGAGCAGTTCTTC. Translation: CASSVSGTSGSINEQFF.

This clonotype was recorded many times. The chain employs TRBV7-9 and TRBJ2-7; weak D call: TRBD2 (5 bases). The germline V and J ends were trimmed by 1 base and 2 bases, with 9 bases remaining between them. This CDR3 contains 14 residues. Germline V gives CDR1 SEHNR, CDR2 FQNEAQ (reference sequence). The CDR3 loop is CASSLGSGPYEQYF. CDR3 nucleotides: TGTGCCAGCAGCTTAGGAAGCGGCCCCTACGAGCAGTACTTC.

The rearrangement joins TRBV10-3 to TRBJ2-3, with D perhaps TRBD2 (6 bases). The germline V gene encodes CDR1 ENHRY and CDR2 SYGVKD. The CDR3 totals 14 residues. The V gene lost 4 bases and the J gene lost 3 bases, with 11 bases spanning the gap. The CDR3 nucleotides read TGTGCCATCAGTGCGGAGGGACCTACAGATACGCAGTATTTT. This encodes CAISAEGPTDTQYF.

A few counts support this clonotype. The V gene is TRBV10-3, the J gene TRBJ2-7; TRBD1 is a possible D gene (7 bases). Germline V CDR1 and CDR2: ENHRY, SYGVKD. The CDR3 runs 20 residues. V lost 4 bases to trimming and J lost 2 bases, with 30 bases between them. This CDR3 is CAISGPGRGVFGTEAYEQYF. The CDR3 nucleotides are TGTGCCATCAGTGGACCCGGCAGGGGGGTTTTCGGGACAGAGGCCTACGAGCAGTACTTC.

This clonotype was detected ten times or more. One end of the junction is discordant with germline, which a read error may explain. This rearrangement joins TRBV5-1 to TRBJ1-5; a possible D gene is TRBD1 (5 bases). CDR1 and CDR2 from the germline V gene are SGHRS and YFSETQ. The CDR3 is 13 amino acids. The CDR3 reads CASSLEGYQPQHF. The CDR3 DNA reads TGTGCCAGCAGTTTAGAGGGGTACCAGCCCCAGCATTTT.

The V call is TRBV6-1, the J call TRBJ2-7; 10 bases match TRBD2. CDR3 length: 13 residues. Per the germline V gene, CDR1 is MNHNS and CDR2 is SASEGT. Unmatched junction bases numbered 4, after V lost 7 bases and J lost 4 bases. CDR3 in amino acids: CASTASGSYEQYF. The CDR3 DNA reads TGTGCCAGCACGGCTAGCGGGAGTTACGAGCAGTACTTC.

This clonotype was seen a handful of times. The chain joins TRBV14 to TRBJ2-7; perhaps D is TRBD1 or TRBD2 (5 bases each). Between the trimmed V and J ends, which lost 0 bases and 2 bases, there was a span of 8 bases. Germline CDR1 is SGHDN and CDR2 is FVKESK. This CDR3 is 14 amino acids long. The CDR3 reads CASSQDWGPYEQYF. Written as DNA, the CDR3 is TGTGCCAGCAGCCAAGACTGGGGACCCTACGAGCAGTACTTC.

In this sample, this clonotype turned up many times. V gene TRBV29-1 combines with J gene TRBJ1-2; the match to TRBD1 covers 7 bases. The V segment lost 6 bases and the J segment 3 bases; nucleotides outside the gene matches: 4. Per germline, CDR1 SQVTM and CDR2 ANQGSEA. CDR3 length: 12 residues. In DNA, the CDR3 is TGCAGCGTCGTCGGGACAGACTATGGCTACACCTTC. It yields the protein CSVVGTDYGYTF.

This chain links TRBV18 with TRBJ2-2; 7 positions agree with TRBD2. The CDR3 covers 16 residues. Germline CDR1 is KGHSH and CDR2 is LQKENI. The junction had 10 bases not matched to a gene; V was cut back by 4 bases and J by 5 bases. Written as DNA, the CDR3 is TGTGCCAGCTCACAAAGGACGCCCGGGGGGACCGGGGAGCTGTTTTTT. Its translation: CASSQRTPGGTGELFF.

This chain joins TRBV5-1 and TRBJ1-4, with 9 nucleotides matching TRBD1. The CDR3 runs 15 residues. CDR1 and CDR2 (germline): SGHRS, YFSETQ. Trimming took 0 bases from V and 6 from J; bases not matched to a gene: 3. CDR3 sequence: CASSLGDRGDEKLFF. The CDR3 nucleotides read TGCGCCAGCAGCTTGGGCGACAGGGGGGATGAAAAACTGTTTTTT.

Only a few counts were recorded for this clonotype. The V call is TRBV15, the J call TRBJ1-1; no clear D gene. The CDR3 sequence is 14 residues long. Germline V gene lookup returns CDR1 LNHNV and CDR2 YYDKDF (reference sequence). Trimming removed 9 bases at V and 1 base at J, with 15 bases between. The CDR3, as DNA: TGTGCCACAGTTCGCGGCCCGGGGAACACTGAAGCTTTCTTT. This codes for CATVRGPGNTEAFF.

This rearrangement joins TRBV25-1 to TRBJ2-7; possible D gene TRBD1, 6 bases. This CDR3 has 14 amino acids. The germline gives CDR1 MGHDK, CDR2 SYGVNS. V gave up 4 bases and J gave up 3 bases, with 13 bases separating them. The CDR3, as DNA: TGTGCCAGCAGTGGGGGGCAGGGGTGCTACGAGCAGTACTTC. Translated, it gives CASSGGQGCYEQYF.

This clonotype was counted many times. The chain employs TRBV25-1 and TRBJ2-1; D might be TRBD2 (5 bases). CDR1 is MGHDK, CDR2 SYGVNS, per germline. V lost 5 bases and J 5 bases, leaving 10 bases between the germline ends. There are 13 residues in the CDR3. In DNA, the CDR3 is TGTGCCAGCAGTCCCCCCGGGAACAATGAGCAGTTCTTC. Amino acid sequence: CASSPPGNNEQFF.

The J gene is TRBJ2-1, the V gene TRBV3-1; the match to TRBD2 covers 12 bases. Losses at the gene ends were 3 bases for V and 9 bases for J; bases not matched to a gene: 6. The CDR3 covers 15 residues. CDR1 is LGHDT and CDR2 is YNNKEL in the germline V gene (reference sequence). The CDR3 nucleotides read TGTGCCAGCAGCCACGGACTAGCGGGGAAGGGTGAGCAGTTCTTC. Amino acid sequence: CASSHGLAGKGEQFF.

This clonotype came up many times. The chain links TRBV12-3 or TRBV12-4 to TRBJ1-2, with D possibly TRBD1 on 5 matching bases. The CDR3 spans 14 residues. With 3 bases removed from V and 9 bases from J, the gap between germline ends came to 17 bases. The CDR3 DNA sequence: TGTGCCAGCAGTTTCGGGCTCGGAGGGGCTCGCTACACCTTC. This sequence encodes CASSFGLGGARYTF.

This clonotype was seen only a few times. The J gene is TRBJ2-1, the V gene TRBV7-2; 7 nucleotides align to TRBD1. With 5 bases clipped from V and 4 bases from J, the junction kept 14 bases outside the gene matches. The CDR3 contains 17 residues. Per germline, CDR1 SGHTA and CDR2 FQGNSA. Here the CDR3 DNA reads TGTGCCAGCAGCGCCGGAACCCCGGGACAGCTTTACAATGAGCAGTTCTTC. Translating it yields CASSAGTPGQLYNEQFF.

Only one count was recorded for this clonotype. V gene TRBV7-9 combines with J gene TRBJ1-2, with D perhaps TRBD1 (5 bases). V was clipped by 4 bases and J by 3 bases, with 15 bases between them. Germline V gives CDR1 SEHNR, CDR2 FQNEAQ (reference sequence). There are 15 residues in the CDR3. The CDR3 region is CASSSTTQGDYGYTF. DNA of the CDR3: TGTGCCAGCAGCTCGACTACCCAGGGAGACTATGGCTACACCTTC.

The rearrangement joins TRBV5-1 to TRBJ2-1; 10 positions agree with TRBD2. CDR1 SGHRS and CDR2 YFSETQ come from the germline V gene. CDR3 length equals 17 residues. After removal of 1 base from V and 4 bases from J, the junction contained 8 bases not matched to a gene. CDR3 in amino acids: CASSLKRGGTSYNEQFF. The CDR3 bases are TGCGCCAGCAGCTTGAAGCGGGGGGGTACATCGTACAATGAGCAGTTCTTC.

In its sample, this clonotype was seen a few times. The genes are TRBV7-2 and TRBJ2-1; D may be TRBD1 or TRBD2 (5 bases each). The CDR3 is 13 amino acids. The ends were cut back, 5 bases at V and 7 bases at J, with 12 bases in the middle. Germline V gives CDR1 SGHTA, CDR2 FQGNSA. The CDR3 is CASSRDPANEQFF. Here the CDR3 DNA reads TGTGCCAGCAGCCGGGACCCTGCAAATGAGCAGTTCTTC.